Reported below is one T cell receptor (beta chain). Antigen specificity is unknown. Using immunoSEQ multiplex PCR, the repertoire was profiled, and TCRdb retains in-frame clones only, with some absent. The sample comprises some 250,000 clones, approximately 83% of which are singletons, and roughly 0.67% rests with the top ten. Germline CDR1 reads ENHRY; CDR2 reads SYGVKD. Trimming pared 4 bases from V and 7 bases from J, leaving 10 bases between. This CDR3 comprises 12 residues. This record comes from a study of Tregs in tolerant kidney transplant recipients. Overall study results and limits: No direct test of biological reproducibility was done here. Findings come from small patient numbers and require larger validation.

Unstimulated regulatory T cells (CD4+CD25+CD127-), CD4+CD25- non-regulatory cells, CD4 and CD8 cells were FACS-sorted from thawed PBMCs. Sequencing was done on a sample of CD4+ T cells from blood. The chain is built from TRBV10-3 and TRBJ1-2; weak D call: TRBD1 (6 bases). The receptor was isolated from a human donor in good health. CDR3 in amino acids: CAISVRGAGYTF. CDR3 in DNA: TGTGCCATCAGTGTTCGGGGGGCTGGCTACACCTTC.